This T cell receptor beta chain was observed in a study of shared clonotypes between healthy human individuals. Study outcomes and limitations: Inspection by rarefaction showed sorted-subset sequencing to be incomplete despite large depth.

For every subset, genomic DNA was evenly distributed across several immunoSEQ plates. Each replicate PCR on the sorted subsets used about 220 ng DNA (around 30,000 T cell genomes). The method was immunoSEQ multiplex PCR; TCRdb's version includes in-frame clones alone and lacks a portion of them. Here the sample spans 600,000 to 750,000 clones, 90% being singletons. All participating donors were Caucasian adults from Nashville, Tennessee. With regard to this clone: Its antigen is not identified.

The TCR comes from a young man in good health. Some clones in this sample may be carry-over from other donors' samples. The sequenced sample was memory CD8+ T cells from PBMCs. As for subset: CD45RO+ cells pooled with CCR7-negative TemRA cells.

This chain's CDR3 is CASSRASRGNTEAFF. The CDR3 DNA follows: TGTGCCAGCAGCCGAGCCAGCCGAGGGAACACTGAAGCTTTCTTT. The chain recombines TRBV7-8 with TRBJ1-1; no firm D call. Trimming took off 5 bases at V and 1 base at J, with 14 bases between the two ends. The CDR3 has 15 residues. The V gene's germline CDR1 is SGHVS and CDR2 FQNEAQ.